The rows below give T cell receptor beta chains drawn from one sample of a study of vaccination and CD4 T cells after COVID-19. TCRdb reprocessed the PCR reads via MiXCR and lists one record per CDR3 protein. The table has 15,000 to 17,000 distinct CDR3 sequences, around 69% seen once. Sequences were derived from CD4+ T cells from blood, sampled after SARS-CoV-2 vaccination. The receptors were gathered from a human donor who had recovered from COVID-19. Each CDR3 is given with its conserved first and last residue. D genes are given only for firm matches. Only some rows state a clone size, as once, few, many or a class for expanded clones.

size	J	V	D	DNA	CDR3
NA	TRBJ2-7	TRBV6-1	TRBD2	TGTGCCAGCAGACTAGCGGGAGTTGGCGAGCAGTACTTC	CASRLAGVGEQYF
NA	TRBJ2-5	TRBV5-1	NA	TGCGCCAGCAGCTCCGGATTTCAGACCCAGTACTTC	CASSSGFQTQYF
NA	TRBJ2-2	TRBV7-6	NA	TGTGCCAGTCAGGCCCAGGAGAACACCGGGGAGCTGTTTTTT	CASQAQENTGELFF
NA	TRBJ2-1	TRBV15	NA	TGTGCCACCAGCCGGAAGACGGGTTGGAATGAGCAGTTCTTC	CATSRKTGWNEQFF
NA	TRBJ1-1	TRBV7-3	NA	TGTGCCAGCAGCTTAATGCCGCGTAACACTGAAGCTTTCTTT	CASSLMPRNTEAFF
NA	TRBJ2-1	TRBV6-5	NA	TGTGCCAGCAGTTACTCCCCGTGGAACGGGCAGTTCTTC	CASSYSPWNGQFF
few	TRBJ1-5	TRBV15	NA	TGTGCCACCAGCAGGATGGACGGGTGGGATCAGCCCCAGCATTTT	CATSRMDGWDQPQHF
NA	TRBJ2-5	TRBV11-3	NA	TGTGCCAGCAGCGCCCCCGGGGGGCGTGAGACCCAGTACTTC	CASSAPGGRETQYF
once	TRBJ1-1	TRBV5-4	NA	TGTGCCAGCAGCTTAGACAGGGAAGCTTTCTTT	CASSLDREAFF
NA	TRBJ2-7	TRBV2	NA	TGTGCCAGCAAGGCGTTTAACGAGCAGTACTTC	CASKAFNEQYF
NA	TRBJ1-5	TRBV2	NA	TGTGCCAGCAGTGAATCGGTTAGCAATCAGCCCCAGCATTTT	CASSESVSNQPQHF
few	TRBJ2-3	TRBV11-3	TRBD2	TGTGCCAGCAGCCCCGGACTAGCGGGGACCACAGATACGCAGTATTTT	CASSPGLAGTTDTQYF
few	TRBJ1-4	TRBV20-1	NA	TGCAAGATGCAAAGGGAAAAACTGTTTTTT	CKMQREKLFF
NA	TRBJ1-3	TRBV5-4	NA	TGTGCCAGCAGCGCCGGGACCCACTCTGGAAACACCATATATTTT	CASSAGTHSGNTIYF
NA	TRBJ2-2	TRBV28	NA	TGTGCCAGCAGTTTTAGTAGGAGGGGGACCGGGGAGCTGTTTTTT	CASSFSRRGTGELFF
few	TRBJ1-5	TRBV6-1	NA	TGTGCCACAGGAATATATAGCAATCAGCCCCAGCATTTT	CATGIYSNQPQHF
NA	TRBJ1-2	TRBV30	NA	TGTGCCTGGAGTGTATCCTGGGGCTATGGCTACACCTTC	CAWSVSWGYGYTF
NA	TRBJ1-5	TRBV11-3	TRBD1	TGTGCCAGCAGCTTAGGCAGGGGGCGGAATCAGCCCCAGCATTTT	CASSLGRGRNQPQHF
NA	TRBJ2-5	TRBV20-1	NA	TGCAGTGCTAGCGGGGGGCAATTGACCCAGTACTTC	CSASGGQLTQYF
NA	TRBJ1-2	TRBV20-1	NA	TGCAGTGCTGCTTGGGGCGAGTATGGCTACACCTTC	CSAAWGEYGYTF
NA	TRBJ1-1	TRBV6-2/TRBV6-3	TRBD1	TGTGCCAGCACCTCCGTAGGACAGGGGAACACTGAAGCTTTCTTT	CASTSVGQGNTEAFF
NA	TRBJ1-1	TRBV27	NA	TGTGCCAGCAGTTTATCCGCCGGACGGACCCCTGAAGCTTTCTTT	CASSLSAGRTPEAFF
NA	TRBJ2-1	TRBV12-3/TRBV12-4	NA	TGTGCCAGCAGTTTGAGGACGGCAGGCCTAAATGAGCAGTTCTTC	CASSLRTAGLNEQFF
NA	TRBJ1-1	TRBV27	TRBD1	TGTGCCAGCAAGGGAGGGGGCTTCACTGAAGCTTTCTTT	CASKGGGFTEAFF
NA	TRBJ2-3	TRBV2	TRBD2	TGTGCCAGCTGCTGGGGACTAGCGGGAGGGCCAAATACGCAGTATTTT	CASCWGLAGGPNTQYF
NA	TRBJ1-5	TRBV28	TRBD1	TGTGCCAGCAGTTTCAACAGGGGGCGGAATCAGCCCCAGCATTTT	CASSFNRGRNQPQHF
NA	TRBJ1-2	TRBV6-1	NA	TGTGCCAGCAGATCCTCTGGGAACTATGGCTACACCTTC	CASRSSGNYGYTF
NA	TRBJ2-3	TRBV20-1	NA	TGCAGTGCTACGCCGGGGGATGTAATAGATACGCAGTATTTT	CSATPGDVIDTQYF
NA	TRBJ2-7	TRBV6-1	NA	TGTGCCAGCAGTGATGGGAGCTCCTACGAGCAGTACTTC	CASSDGSSYEQYF
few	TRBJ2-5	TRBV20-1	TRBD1	TGCAGTGCTGGACAGGGAGATCGGTCGGCGGAGACCCAGTACTTC	CSAGQGDRSAETQYF
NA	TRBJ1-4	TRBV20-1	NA	TGCAGTGCTGGGGGGCTAGGGAATAATGAAAAACTGTTTTTT	CSAGGLGNNEKLFF
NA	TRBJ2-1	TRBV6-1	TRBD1	TGTGCCAGCAGCCGGACAGGGGGTTACAATGAGCAGTTCTTC	CASSRTGGYNEQFF
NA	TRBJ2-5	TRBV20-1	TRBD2	TGCAGTGCTAGAGACGGACTAGCGGGAGGACGGGAGACCCAGTACTTC	CSARDGLAGGRETQYF
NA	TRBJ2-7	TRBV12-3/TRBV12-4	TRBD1	TGTGCCAGCAGTTCCACGTTCGACAGGGGGAAAAGCTACGAGCAGTACTTC	CASSSTFDRGKSYEQYF
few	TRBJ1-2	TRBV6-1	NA	TGTGCCAGCAGTGAAATCGGCGGGGGCTATGGCTACACCTTC	CASSEIGGGYGYTF
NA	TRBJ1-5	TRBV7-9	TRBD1	TGTGCCAGCAGCTTAGAACAGGGGGCCGTTGTCTCTCAGCCCCAGCATTTT	CASSLEQGAVVSQPQHF
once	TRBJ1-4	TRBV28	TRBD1	TGTGCCAGCAGTAGAGGGGGCCGACAGGGACGGTCGAAACTGTTTTTT	CASSRGGRQGRSKLFF
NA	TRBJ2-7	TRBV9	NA	TGTGCCAGCAGCGTAGACTACGAAGGCGAGCAGTACTTC	CASSVDYEGEQYF
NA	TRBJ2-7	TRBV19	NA	TGTGCCAGTAGTAGCGCAGACCTTTGGGACGAGCAGTACTTC	CASSSADLWDEQYF
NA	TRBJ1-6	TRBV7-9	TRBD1	TGTGCCAGCAGCCTTACATACAGGGCCAGGGGGTCACCCCTCCACTTT	CASSLTYRARGSPLHF
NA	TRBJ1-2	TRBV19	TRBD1	TGTGCCAGTAGTACCACAGGGGGCAGTGGCTACACCTTC	CASSTTGGSGYTF
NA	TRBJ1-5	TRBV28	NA	TGTGCCAGCAGTTTATGGACGGGTAATCAGCCCCAGCATTTT	CASSLWTGNQPQHF
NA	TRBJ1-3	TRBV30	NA	TGTGCCTGGTCCTCTGGGGGATCTGGAAACACCATATATTTT	CAWSSGGSGNTIYF
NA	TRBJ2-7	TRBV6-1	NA	TGTGCCAGCAAAGCGGAAGCGACGGCTTCCGTCGAGCAGTACTTC	CASKAEATASVEQYF
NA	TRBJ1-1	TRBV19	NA	TGTGCCAGTAGTATGCAGAACACTGAAGCTTTCTTT	CASSMQNTEAFF
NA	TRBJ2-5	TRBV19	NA	TGTGCCAGTAGTCTAACAGACTTGCGCGTCCAGTACTTC	CASSLTDLRVQYF